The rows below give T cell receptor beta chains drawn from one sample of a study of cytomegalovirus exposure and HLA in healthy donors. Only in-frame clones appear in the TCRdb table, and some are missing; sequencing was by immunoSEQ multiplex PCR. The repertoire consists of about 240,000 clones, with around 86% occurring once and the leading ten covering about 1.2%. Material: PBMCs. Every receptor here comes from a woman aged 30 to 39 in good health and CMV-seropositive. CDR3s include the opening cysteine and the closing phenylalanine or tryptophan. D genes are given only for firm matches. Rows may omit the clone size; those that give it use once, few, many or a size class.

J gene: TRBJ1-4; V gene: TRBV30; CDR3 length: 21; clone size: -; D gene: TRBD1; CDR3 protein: CAWSQTLPSFGAGGVEEKLFF; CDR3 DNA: TGTGCCTGGAGTCAAACCCTACCCAGTTTCGGAGCAGGGGGAGTAGAGGAAAAACTGTTTTTT
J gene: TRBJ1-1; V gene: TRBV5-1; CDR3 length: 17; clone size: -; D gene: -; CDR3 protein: CASSFSAGTPMNTEAFF; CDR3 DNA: TGCGCCAGCAGCTTTTCCGCCGGGACACCCATGAACACTGAAGCTTTCTTT
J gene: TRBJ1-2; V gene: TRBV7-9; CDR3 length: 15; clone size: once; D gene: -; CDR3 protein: CASSLQMAEDYGYTF; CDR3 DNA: TGTGCCAGCAGCTTACAAATGGCGGAGGACTATGGCTACACCTTC
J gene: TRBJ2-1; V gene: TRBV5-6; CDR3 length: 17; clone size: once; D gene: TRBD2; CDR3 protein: CASSLRGLSSSYNEQFF; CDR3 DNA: TGTGCCAGCAGCTTGCGGGGACTATCGAGCTCCTACAATGAGCAGTTCTTC
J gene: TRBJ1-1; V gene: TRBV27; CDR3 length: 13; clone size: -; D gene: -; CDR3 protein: CASSFDRYTEAFF; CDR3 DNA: TGTGCCAGCAGTTTCGACAGGTACACTGAAGCTTTCTTT
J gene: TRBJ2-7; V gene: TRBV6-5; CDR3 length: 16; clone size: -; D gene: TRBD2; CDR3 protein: CASSYSRLAGTYEQYF; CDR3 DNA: TGTGCCAGCAGTTACTCGCGGCTAGCGGGGACCTACGAGCAGTACTTC
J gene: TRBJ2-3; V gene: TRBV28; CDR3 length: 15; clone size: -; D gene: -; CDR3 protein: CASRAGGWSTDTQYF; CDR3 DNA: TGTGCCAGCAGGGCCGGAGGGTGGAGCACAGATACGCAGTATTTT
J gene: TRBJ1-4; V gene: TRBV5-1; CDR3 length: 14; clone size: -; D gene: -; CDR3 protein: CASNTGQQSEKLFF; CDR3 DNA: TGCGCCAGCAACACAGGGCAACAGAGTGAAAAACTGTTTTTT
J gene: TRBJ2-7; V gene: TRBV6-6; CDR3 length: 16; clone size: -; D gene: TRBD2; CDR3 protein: CASTKRTSGSSYEQYF; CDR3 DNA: TGTGCCAGCACCAAACGGACTAGCGGGAGTTCCTACGAGCAGTACTTC
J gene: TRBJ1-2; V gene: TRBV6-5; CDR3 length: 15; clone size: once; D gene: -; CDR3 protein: CASSYAATVYDGYTF; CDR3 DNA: TGTGCCAGCAGTTACGCTGCGACAGTCTATGATGGCTACACCTTC
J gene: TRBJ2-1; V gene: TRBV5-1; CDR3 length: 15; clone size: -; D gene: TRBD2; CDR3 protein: CASSSGTSAHNEQFF; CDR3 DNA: TGCGCCAGCAGCTCCGGGACTAGCGCCCACAATGAGCAGTTCTTC
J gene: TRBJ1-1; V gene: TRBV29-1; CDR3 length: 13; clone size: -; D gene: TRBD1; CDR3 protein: CSVAIIQGAEAFF; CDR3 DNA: TGCAGCGTTGCAATAATACAGGGGGCTGAAGCTTTCTTT
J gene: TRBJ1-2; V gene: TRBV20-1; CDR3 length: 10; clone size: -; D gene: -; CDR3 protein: CSALPYGYTF; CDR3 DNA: TGCAGTGCCCTCCCCTATGGCTACACCTTC
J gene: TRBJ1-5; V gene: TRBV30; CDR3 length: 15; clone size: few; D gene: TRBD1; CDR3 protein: CAWSRDRGGNQPQHF; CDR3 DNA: TGTGCCTGGAGCCGGGACAGAGGAGGCAATCAGCCCCAGCATTTT
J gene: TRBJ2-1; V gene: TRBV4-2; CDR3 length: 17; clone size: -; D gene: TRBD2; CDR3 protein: CASSQGWTSGKAGEQFF; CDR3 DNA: TGTGCCAGCAGCCAAGGATGGACTAGCGGGAAGGCGGGTGAGCAGTTCTTC
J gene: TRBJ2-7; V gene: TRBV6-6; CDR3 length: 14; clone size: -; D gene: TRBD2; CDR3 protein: CASSFGRGAYEQYF; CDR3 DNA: TGTGCCAGCAGTTTTGGACGGGGGGCCTACGAGCAGTACTTC
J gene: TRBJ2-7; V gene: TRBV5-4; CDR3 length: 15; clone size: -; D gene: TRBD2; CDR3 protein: CASSRGLAGGYEQYF; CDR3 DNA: TGTGCCAGCAGCAGGGGACTAGCGGGAGGTTACGAGCAGTACTTC
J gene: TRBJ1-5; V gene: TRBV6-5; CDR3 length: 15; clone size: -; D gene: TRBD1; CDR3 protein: CASSPGGRGNQPQHF; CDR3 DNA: TGTGCCAGCAGCCCAGGGGGCAGGGGCAATCAGCCCCAGCATTTT
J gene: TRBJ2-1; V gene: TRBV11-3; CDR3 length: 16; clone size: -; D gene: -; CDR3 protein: CASSLYGGITYNEQFF; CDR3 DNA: TGTGCCAGCAGCTTATACGGGGGTATTACCTACAATGAGCAGTTCTTC
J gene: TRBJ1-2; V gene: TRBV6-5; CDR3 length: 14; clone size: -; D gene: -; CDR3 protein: CASTTGQINYGYTF; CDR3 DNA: TGTGCCAGCACCACAGGCCAGATCAACTATGGCTACACCTTC
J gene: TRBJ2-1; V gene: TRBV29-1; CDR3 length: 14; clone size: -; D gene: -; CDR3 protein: CSVDGSVSYNEQFF; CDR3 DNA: TGCAGCGTTGACGGGAGTGTCTCCTACAATGAGCAGTTCTTC
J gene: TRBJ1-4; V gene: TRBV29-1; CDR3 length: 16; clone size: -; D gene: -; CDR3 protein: CSVLGAQGATNEKLFF; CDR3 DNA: TGCAGCGTTTTGGGGGCCCAGGGTGCAACTAATGAAAAACTGTTTTTT
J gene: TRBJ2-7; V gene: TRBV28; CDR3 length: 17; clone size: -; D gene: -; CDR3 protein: CASSLLGSAVYSYEQYF; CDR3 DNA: TGTGCCAGCAGTTTACTCGGGTCCGCAGTTTACTCCTACGAGCAGTACTTC
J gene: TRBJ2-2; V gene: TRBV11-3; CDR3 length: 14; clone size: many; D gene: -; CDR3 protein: CASSLVGGAGELFF; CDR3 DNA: TGTGCCAGCAGCTTAGTTGGAGGGGCCGGGGAGCTGTTTTTT
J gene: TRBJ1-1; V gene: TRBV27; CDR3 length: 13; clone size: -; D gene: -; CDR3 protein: CASSLYRNTEAFF; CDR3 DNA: TGTGCCAGCAGTTTATACAGAAACACTGAAGCTTTCTTT
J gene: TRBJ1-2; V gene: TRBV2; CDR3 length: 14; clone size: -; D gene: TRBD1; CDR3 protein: CASSPTGFSHGYTF; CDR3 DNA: TGTGCCAGCAGCCCGACAGGGTTTAGCCATGGCTACACCTTC
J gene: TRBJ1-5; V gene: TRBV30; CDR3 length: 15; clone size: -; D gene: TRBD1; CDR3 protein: CAWSSDRGGYQPQHF; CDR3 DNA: TGTGCCTGGAGTAGTGACAGGGGGGGGTATCAGCCCCAGCATTTT
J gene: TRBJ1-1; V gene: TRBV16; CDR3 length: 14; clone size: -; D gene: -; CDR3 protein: CASSQSRGGLEAFF; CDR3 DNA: TGTGCCAGCAGCCAATCGAGAGGGGGATTAGAAGCTTTCTTT
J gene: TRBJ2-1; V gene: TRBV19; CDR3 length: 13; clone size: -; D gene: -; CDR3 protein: CASSIAVVNEQFF; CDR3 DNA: TGTGCCAGTAGTATAGCGGTAGTGAATGAGCAGTTCTTC
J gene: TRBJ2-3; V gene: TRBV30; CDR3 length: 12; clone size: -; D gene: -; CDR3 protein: CAWSKRTDTQYF; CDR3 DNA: TGTGCCTGGAGTAAGAGAACAGATACGCAGTATTTT
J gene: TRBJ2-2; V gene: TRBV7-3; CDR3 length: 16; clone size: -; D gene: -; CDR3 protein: CASRSGSLRNTGELFF; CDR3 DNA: TGTGCCAGCAGATCCGGGAGTCTGCGTAACACCGGGGAGCTGTTTTTT